These T cell receptor beta chains were read from a single sample in a study of OX40 agonist ivuxolimab in advanced cancers. The repertoire was sequenced with immunoSEQ multiplex PCR; TCRdb's copy has only in-frame clones and lacks some. The sample carries more than 30,000 clones, around 89% recorded once. Sequenced material: CD4+ or CD8+ T cells sorted from blood, taken in a trial of the OX40 agonist ivuxolimab. The receptors derive from an adult with an advanced solid tumor such as melanoma, head and neck, liver or kidney cancer. Each CDR3 is given with its conserved first and last residue. The order of the fields is V gene, clone size, J gene, D gene, CDR3 DNA, CDR3 protein. A D gene is named only where the DNA matches it firmly. Clone size is given for some rows only: seen once, a few or many times, or a class if the clone is expanded.

>TRBV7-2|.|TRBJ2-7|.
TGTGCCAGCAGCTTACTATACGAGCAGTACTTC
CASSLLYEQYF
>TRBV18|.|TRBJ2-1|.
TGTGCCAGCTCACCACCGGGACAAGCCTACAATGAGCAGTTCTTC
CASSPPGQAYNEQFF
>TRBV5-1|.|TRBJ1-5|.
TGCGCCAGCAGCTCAGGCTCCCCCAATCAGCCCCAGCATTTT
CASSSGSPNQPQHF
>TRBV6-5|.|TRBJ2-2|TRBD1
TGTGCCAGCAGTTACTCTGGGACAGTAAACACCGGGGAGCTGTTTTTT
CASSYSGTVNTGELFF
>TRBV5-8|.|TRBJ2-4|.
TGTGCCGGGAGGGGGGGGAACAAAAACATTCAGTACTTC
CAGRGGNKNIQYF
>TRBV16|.|TRBJ1-2|.
TGTGCCAGCAGCCAATCAACGGAATATGGCTACACCTTC
CASSQSTEYGYTF
>TRBV7-2|.|TRBJ2-7|.
TGTGCCAGCAGCTCGACGGTAGGACCCTACGAGCAGTACTTC
CASSSTVGPYEQYF
>TRBV28|.|TRBJ2-3|TRBD2
TGTGCCAGCAGCCCCCTGGGCGGGGGGGTAAAAACTAGCACAGATACGCAGTATTTT
CASSPLGGGVKTSTDTQYF
>TRBV5-8|.|TRBJ2-5|TRBD1
TGTGCCAGCAGCGGGGTGTACAGGGGGATCCAAGAGACCCAGTACTTC
CASSGVYRGIQETQYF
>TRBV7-3|.|TRBJ2-2|.
TGTGCCAGCAGCGTCCAGGGCGGGGAGCTGTTTTTT
CASSVQGGELFF
>TRBV28|.|TRBJ1-2|.
TGTGCCAGCACCTACCTTATCGGACCGCAGGGCTATGGCTACACCTTC
CASTYLIGPQGYGYTF
>TRBV19|.|TRBJ1-2|TRBD1
TGTGCCAGTATCGACAGGGGAAGGCTTGGCTACACCTTC
CASIDRGRLGYTF
>TRBV13|.|TRBJ2-7|TRBD2
TGTGCCAGCAGCTCTTTAGCGGGCGGGGGAACCTACGAGCAGTACTTC
CASSSLAGGGTYEQYF
>TRBV21-1|.|TRBJ1-5|.
TGTGCCAGCAGCATCAACAGGGGTGGTCAGCCCCAGCATTTT
CASSINRGGQPQHF
>TRBV7-6|.|TRBJ2-3|TRBD2
TGTGCCAGCAGCCTCGGGACTAGCGGGGGCACAGATACGCAGTATTTT
CASSLGTSGGTDTQYF
>TRBV27|.|TRBJ2-1|TRBD1
TGTGCCAGCAGTCGCCGGGACAGGGACTTCAATGAGCAGTTCTTC
CASSRRDRDFNEQFF
>TRBV30|.|TRBJ2-5|TRBD1
TGTGCCTGGACCCAGGGGGCGCGAGAGACCCAGTACTTC
CAWTQGARETQYF
>TRBV18|.|TRBJ2-2|.
TGTGCCAGCTCACCTCCTGGGACGAGGGCAAAGAACGGGGAGCTGTTTTTT
CASSPPGTRAKNGELFF
>TRBV4-2|.|TRBJ2-7|TRBD2
TGTGCCAGCAGCCAACCCAGTAGCGGGGGGAGTACCTACGAGCAGTACTTC
CASSQPSSGGSTYEQYF
>TRBV18|once|TRBJ2-4|TRBD1
TGTGCCAGCTCACCACGGTGGTCGGACAGGACAATCCAAAACATTCAGTACTTC
CASSPRWSDRTIQNIQYF
>TRBV4-1|.|TRBJ2-7|TRBD1
TGCGCCAGCAGCTACCCGGGACAGGGCTCGTACGAGCAGTACTTC
CASSYPGQGSYEQYF
>TRBV12-5|.|TRBJ2-3|.
TGTGCTAGTGGGGGGGCCTTTGGCACAGATACGCAGTATTTT
CASGGAFGTDTQYF
>TRBV4-1|.|TRBJ2-6|TRBD1
TGCGCCAGCAGCCAGACAGGGGGCATGGCCTCTGGGGCCAACGTCCTGACTTTC
CASSQTGGMASGANVLTF
>TRBV4-1|once|TRBJ2-7|.
TGCGCCAGCAGCCGTGAAGAAAGGGGACTTGGCTACGAGCAGTACTTC
CASSREERGLGYEQYF
>TRBV19|.|TRBJ2-3|TRBD1
TGTGCCCACTCCCGGGACAGGGTCCTATTCACAGATACGCAGTATTTT
CAHSRDRVLFTDTQYF
>TRBV11-2|.|TRBJ1-3|.
TGTGCCAGCAGCTTATATGGCGGTTTCTCTGGAAACACCATATATTTT
CASSLYGGFSGNTIYF
>TRBV5-1|.|TRBJ2-3|.
TGCGCCAGCCAGGAGCACCGCCCGAATCCCACAGATACGCAGTATTTT
CASQEHRPNPTDTQYF
>TRBV5-4|.|TRBJ2-7|TRBD1
TGTGCCAGCAGCTTGGCGCCGGGACAGGGTGCCGAGCAGTACTTC
CASSLAPGQGAEQYF
>TRBV28|.|TRBJ1-1|.
TGTGCCAGCACGGGTACAGGACTTGGTTTGGGTGAAGCTTTCTTT
CASTGTGLGLGEAFF
>TRBV18|.|TRBJ2-3|TRBD2
TGTGCCAGCTCACCATGGCTAACTAGCGGGAGTTTAGATACGCAGTATTTT
CASSPWLTSGSLDTQYF
>TRBV27|once|TRBJ2-1|TRBD2
TGTGCCAGCAGTTTAATAGCGGGGAGCAGCTCCTACAATGAGCAGTTCTTC
CASSLIAGSSSYNEQFF
>TRBV7-8|.|TRBJ2-7|.
TGTGCCAGCAGCTTAGAGACAGGTATACCTGGGGAGCAGTACTTC
CASSLETGIPGEQYF
>TRBV11-2|.|TRBJ2-2|TRBD2
TGTGCCAGCAGCTTTGGGCGGAGTAGCGGGAAGGCCGGGGAGCTGTTTTTT
CASSFGRSSGKAGELFF
>TRBV5-6|.|TRBJ1-2|.
TGTGCCAGCAGCCTGAGGACGGGAAAGAACTATGGCTACACCTTC
CASSLRTGKNYGYTF
>TRBV5-6|.|TRBJ2-3|.
TGTGCCAGCAGCTCTAAGTCCGGGACGGCGGGAGATACGCAGTATTTT
CASSSKSGTAGDTQYF
>TRBV7-8|.|TRBJ2-7|TRBD1
TGTGCCAGCAGCTTGACCGGGACAGGGTACGAGCAGTACTTC
CASSLTGTGYEQYF
>TRBV6-1|.|TRBJ2-7|TRBD2
TGTGCCAGCAGTGGGACTAGCGGGGCCCTTCCGGGGTACGAGCAGTACTTC
CASSGTSGALPGYEQYF
>TRBV5-1|.|TRBJ2-2|.
TGCGCCAGCAGCTTGGGGCCCGCCGGCACCGGGGAGCTGTTTTTT
CASSLGPAGTGELFF
>TRBV4-2|.|TRBJ1-1|.
TGTGCCAGCAGCCAAGATCCCAGGGTAGGGGCTTTCTTT
CASSQDPRVGAFF
>TRBV2|.|TRBJ2-4|.
TGTGCCAGCAGTGGAGGGGAGTGGAATAACATTCAGTACTTC
CASSGGEWNNIQYF
>TRBV2|once|TRBJ2-5|TRBD2
TGTGCCAGCATCGGGACTAGCGGTCCAGGGACCCAGTACTTC
CASIGTSGPGTQYF